Shown below are 16 T cell receptor beta chains from a single sample sequenced in a study of OX40 agonist ivuxolimab in advanced cancers. Repertoires were generated with immunoSEQ multiplex PCR, while TCRdb's copy carries only in-frame clones and drops some. The sample has approximately 12,000 clones; roughly two thirds are singletons. Sequencing was performed on CD4+ or CD8+ T cells sorted from blood, taken in a trial of the OX40 agonist ivuxolimab. These receptors were obtained from an adult with an advanced solid tumor such as melanoma, head and neck, liver or kidney cancer.

The chain employs TRBV7-6 and TRBJ2-2; 7 nucleotides agree with TRBD2. The J segment lost 6 bases and the V segment lost 3 bases, leaving 1 base of the junction unmatched. CDR1 and CDR2 from the germline V gene are SGHVS and FNYEAQ. This CDR3 region has 13 residues. The CDR3: CASSFRGAGELFF. CDR3 in DNA: TGTGCCAGCAGCTTTCGGGGGGCCGGGGAGCTGTTTTTT.

J is TRBJ1-3 and V is TRBV10-3; D call uncertain. The germline V and J ends were trimmed by 3 bases and 0 bases, with 12 bases remaining between them. CDR3 length: 16 amino acids. The germline V gene encodes CDR1 ENHRY and CDR2 SYGVKD. In DNA, the CDR3 is TGTGCCATCAGTGACCCGCGGGCGAGCTCTGGAAACACCATATATTTT. It specifies CAISDPRASSGNTIYF.

Relative to its sample, this clone is large (0.1 to 1%). The chain is built from TRBV7-2 and TRBJ2-1; 9 positions agree with TRBD2. The CDR3 runs to 14 residues. The ends lost 3 bases at V and 4 bases at J; junction bases unmatched: 1. Germline CDR1 is SGHTA and CDR2 is FQGNSA. The CDR3 sequence is CASSLTSGYNEQFF. Written as DNA, the CDR3 is TGTGCCAGCAGCTTGACTAGCGGTTACAATGAGCAGTTCTTC.

Here the CDR3 reads CASSMGFNSPLHF. DNA for the CDR3: TGTGCCAGCAGTATGGGATTCAATTCACCCCTCCACTTT. This chain connects TRBV27 to TRBJ1-6; D gene uncertain. With 5 bases removed from V and 7 bases from J, the gap between germline ends came to 9 bases. This CDR3 is built from 13 residues. Germline-derived CDR1 and CDR2 are MNHEY and SMNVEV (reference sequence).

This clone turned up a few times. J is TRBJ1-1 and V is TRBV7-2, with D perhaps TRBD1 (5 bases). Between the trimmed V and J ends, which lost 1 base and 5 bases, there was a span of 14 bases. The germline CDR1 and CDR2 sequences are SGHTA and FQGNSA. This CDR3 spans 15 amino acids. CDR3 sequence: CASSLGQGFRTEAFF. CDR3 bases: TGTGCCAGCAGCTTAGGGCAGGGATTTAGGACTGAAGCTTTCTTT.

The chain recombines TRBV10-2 with TRBJ2-3; no firm D call. CDR3 size: 16 residues. Trimming removed 2 bases at V and 2 bases at J, with 14 bases between. Looked up from germline, CDR1 is WSHSY and CDR2 is SAAADI. The DNA for the CDR3 is TGCGCCAGCAGTGAGCCGTTCACCTCTCTCACAGATACGCAGTATTTT. Protein sequence: CASSEPFTSLTDTQYF.

This clone was recorded a few times. CDR3 coding DNA: TGTGCCAGCAGTGAACTAGCGGGGGGTCCCCAAGAGACCCAGTACTTC. Its translation is CASSELAGGPQETQYF. The chain links TRBV6-1 to TRBJ2-5, with 11 bases identical to TRBD2. There are 16 residues in the CDR3. Germline V gives CDR1 MNHNS, CDR2 SASEGT. Trimming at V came to 2 bases and at J to 1 base, leaving 3 bases not matched to a gene.

This clone has a handful of counts. The chain has TRBV7-2 and TRBJ1-2; 11 nucleotides match TRBD1. The V gene end was trimmed by 6 bases and the J gene end by 4 bases; junction bases not matched to a gene: 13. The V gene's germline CDR1 is SGHTA and CDR2 FQGNSA. There are 17 residues in the CDR3. CDR3 DNA sequence: TGTGCCAGCAGTCAAGATCCCGGGACAGGGGGAGTCTATGGCTACACCTTC. Encoded protein: CASSQDPGTGGVYGYTF.

V and J are TRBV5-4 and TRBJ2-3, with 8 bases identical to TRBD2. From germline, CDR1 is SGHNT and CDR2 YYREEE (reference sequence). This CDR3 region has 14 residues. Trimming at V came to 4 bases and at J to 1 base, leaving 2 bases not matched to a gene. The CDR3 sequence is CASSVSGGTDTQYF. DNA for the CDR3: TGTGCCAGCAGCGTTAGCGGGGGCACAGATACGCAGTATTTT.

The genes are TRBV11-3 and TRBJ1-5, with D uncertain. The CDR3 sequence is 16 residues long. V was shortened by 4 bases and J by 0 bases, with 13 bases between the two germline ends. Germline CDR1 is SGHNT and CDR2 is YENEEA. In DNA form, the CDR3 reads TGTGCCAGCAGCTCCGGACGGCGACATAGCAATCAGCCCCAGCATTTT. Its protein product is CASSSGRRHSNQPQHF.

V is TRBV5-5 and J is TRBJ1-1; tentative D call: TRBD1 (5 bases). Trimming left V 4 bases short and J 1 base short, with 8 bases between. Germline loops: CDR1 SGHKS, CDR2 YYEKEE (reference sequence). There are 13 residues in the CDR3. The CDR3 DNA follows: TGTGCCAGCAGCCTAGGGGAGAACACTGAAGCTTTCTTT. It is translated as CASSLGENTEAFF. The full variable domain, completed using reference TRBV5-5 and TRBJ1-1, is DAGVTQSPTHLIKTRGQQVTLRCSPISGHKSVSWYQQVLGQGPQFIFQYYEKEERGRGNFPDRFSARQFPNYSSELNVNALLLGDSALYLCASSLGENTEAFFGQGTRLTVV.

This clone has just a few counts. V gene TRBV14 combines with J gene TRBJ1-2; 7 bases map to TRBD1. Trimming cost V 0 bases and J 2 bases; bases outside gene matches: 15. From germline, CDR1 is SGHDN and CDR2 FVKESK. The CDR3 consists of 19 residues. The CDR3: CASSQDYRDRVVRNYGYTF. CDR3 bases: TGTGCCAGCAGCCAAGATTATAGAGACAGGGTGGTTAGAAACTATGGCTACACCTTC.

This rearrangement joins TRBV11-3 to TRBJ2-7; 8 bases fit TRBD2. CDR1 and CDR2 (germline): SGHNT, YENEEA. The CDR3 length is 17 residues. The junction had 14 bases not matched to a gene; V was cut back by 2 bases and J by 5 bases. The CDR3 sequence: CASSLRASGFTVHEQYF. For the CDR3, the DNA is TGTGCCAGCAGCTTAAGGGCTAGCGGGTTCACCGTACACGAGCAGTACTTC.

The chain has TRBV2 and TRBJ1-2; D is undetermined. CDR1 is SNHLY, CDR2 FYNNEI, per germline. The CDR3 extends over 10 amino acids. Trimming pared 4 bases from V and 7 bases from J, leaving 4 bases between. This CDR3 is CASSGVGYTF. CDR3 DNA: TGTGCCAGCAGTGGTGTTGGCTACACCTTC. The full variable domain, in which reference TRBV2 and TRBJ1-2 provide the parts outside the CDR3, is EPEVTQTPSHQVTQMGQEVILRCVPISNHLYFYWYRQILGQKVEFLVSFYNNEISEKSEIFDDQFSVERPDGSNFTLKIRSTKLEDSAMYFCASSGVGYTFGSGTRLTVV.

This clone was observed a handful of times. This sequence joins TRBV4-3 and TRBJ2-1; no reliable D call. This CDR3 comprises 12 residues. V shed 4 bases and J shed 9 bases, with 10 bases lying between them. The germline V gene has CDR1 LGHNA and CDR2 YSLEER. The CDR3 DNA reads as TGCGCCAGCAGCCCAGGCTCGGGTGAGCAGTTCTTC. Residues: CASSPGSGEQFF.

The rearrangement links TRBV7-8 to TRBJ2-1; D might be TRBD2 (6 bases). CDR3 size: 12 residues. The germline V and J ends were trimmed by 5 bases and 6 bases, with 8 bases remaining between them. Germline values: CDR1 SGHVS, CDR2 FQNEAQ. CDR3 sequence (DNA): TGTGCCAGCAGCCCTAGCGCCAATGAGCAGTTCTTC. Translated: CASSPSANEQFF.